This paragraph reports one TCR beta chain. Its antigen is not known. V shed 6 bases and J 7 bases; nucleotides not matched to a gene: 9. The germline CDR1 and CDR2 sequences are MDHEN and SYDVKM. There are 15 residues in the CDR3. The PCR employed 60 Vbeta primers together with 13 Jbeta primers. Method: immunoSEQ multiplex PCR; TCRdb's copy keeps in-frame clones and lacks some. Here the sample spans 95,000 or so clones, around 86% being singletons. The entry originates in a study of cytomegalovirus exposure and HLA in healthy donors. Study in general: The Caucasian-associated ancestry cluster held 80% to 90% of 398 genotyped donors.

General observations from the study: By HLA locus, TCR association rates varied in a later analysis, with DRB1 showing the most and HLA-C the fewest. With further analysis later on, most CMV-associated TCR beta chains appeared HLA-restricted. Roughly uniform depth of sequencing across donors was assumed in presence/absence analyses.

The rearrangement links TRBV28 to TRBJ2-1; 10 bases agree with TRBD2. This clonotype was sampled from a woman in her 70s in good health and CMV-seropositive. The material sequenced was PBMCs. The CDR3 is CASRWYSGRRNEQFF. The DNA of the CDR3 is TGTGCCAGCAGATGGTATAGCGGGAGGAGGAATGAGCAGTTCTTC.